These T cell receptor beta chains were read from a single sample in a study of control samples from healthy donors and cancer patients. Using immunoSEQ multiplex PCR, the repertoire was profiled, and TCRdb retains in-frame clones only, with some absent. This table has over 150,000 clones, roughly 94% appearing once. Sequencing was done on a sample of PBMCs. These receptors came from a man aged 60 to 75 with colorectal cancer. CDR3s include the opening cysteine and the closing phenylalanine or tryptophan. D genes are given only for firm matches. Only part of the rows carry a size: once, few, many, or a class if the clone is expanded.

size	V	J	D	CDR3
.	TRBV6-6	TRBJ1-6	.	CASRENSPLHF
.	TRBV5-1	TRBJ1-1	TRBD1	CASSPLDRRLSEAFF
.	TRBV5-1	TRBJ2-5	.	CASSLDPGPPSQETQYF
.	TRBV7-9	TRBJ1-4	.	CASSATQEKLFF
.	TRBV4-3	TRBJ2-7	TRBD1	CASSQYRQGAEQYF
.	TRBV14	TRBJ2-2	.	CASSRFANTGELFF
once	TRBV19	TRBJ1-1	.	CASRLLGDRHTEAFF
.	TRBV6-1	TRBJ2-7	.	CASREVRGIGEQYF
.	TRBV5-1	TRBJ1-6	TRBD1	CASSLGTGEGNSPLHF
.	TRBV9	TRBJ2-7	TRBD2	CASSSGGDSGYEQYF
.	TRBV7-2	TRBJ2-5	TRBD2	CASSLSSSGGQETQYF
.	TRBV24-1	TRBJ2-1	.	CATSDLGGWGSYNEQFF
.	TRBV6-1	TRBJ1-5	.	CASSGPRQASIQPQHF
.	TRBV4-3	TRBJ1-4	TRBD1	CASSQEMGQSNEKLFF
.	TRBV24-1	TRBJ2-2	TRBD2	CATSERTGGGTGELFF
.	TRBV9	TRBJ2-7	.	CASSVYPGTYEQYF
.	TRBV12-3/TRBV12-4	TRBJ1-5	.	CASSLREGQPQHF
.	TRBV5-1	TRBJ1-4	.	CASSFSQGTNEKLFF
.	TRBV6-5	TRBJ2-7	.	CASIPGAGEQYF
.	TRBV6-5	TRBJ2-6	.	CASSSSGAGANVLTF
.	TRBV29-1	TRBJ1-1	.	CSIRQLNTEAFF
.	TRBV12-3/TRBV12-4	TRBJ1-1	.	CASSLRGNTEAFF
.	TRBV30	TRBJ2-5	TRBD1	CAWSADRETQYF
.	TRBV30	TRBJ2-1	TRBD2	CAWTSGTSSNEQFF
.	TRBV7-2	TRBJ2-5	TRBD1	CASSFRRGPSEETQYF
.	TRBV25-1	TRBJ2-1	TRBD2	CASSGAGTSGDYNEQFF
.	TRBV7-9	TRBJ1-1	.	CASSSIAEAFF
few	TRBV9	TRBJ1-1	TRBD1	CASSVADRGLGTEAFF
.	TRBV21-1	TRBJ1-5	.	CASSKERAFGRTGAANQPQHF
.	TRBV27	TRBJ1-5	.	CASSPGPRAGIFSNRPQHF
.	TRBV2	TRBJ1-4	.	CARGEEEGTNEKLFF
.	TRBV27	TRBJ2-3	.	CASRPHGALTDTQYF
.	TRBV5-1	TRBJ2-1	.	CASSLNPTGDEQFF
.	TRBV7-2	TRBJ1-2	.	CASSFFEGVTGYTF
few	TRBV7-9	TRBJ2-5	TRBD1	CASSHTGGGETQYF
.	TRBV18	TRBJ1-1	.	CASSPPEGRTEAFF
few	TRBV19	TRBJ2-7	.	CASSTQDEQYF
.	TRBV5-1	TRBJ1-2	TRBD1	CASSSTQGSGYTF
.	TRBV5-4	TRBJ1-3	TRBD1	CASSLKGQDNTIYF
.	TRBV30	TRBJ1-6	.	CAWSRGGYNSPLHF
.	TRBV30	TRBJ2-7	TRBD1	CAWGTGLSYEQYF
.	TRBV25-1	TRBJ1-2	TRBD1	CASSEWVGGVYGYTF
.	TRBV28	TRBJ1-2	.	CASLPGGGANYGYTF
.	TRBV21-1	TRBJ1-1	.	CASSGVEGMNTEAFF
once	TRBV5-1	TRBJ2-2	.	CASSLGGRVHTGELFF
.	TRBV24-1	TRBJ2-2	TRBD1	CATSDHTGQGDTGELFF
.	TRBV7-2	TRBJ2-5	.	CASSLQPLTGGKETQYF
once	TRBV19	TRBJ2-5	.	CASSAGVETQYF
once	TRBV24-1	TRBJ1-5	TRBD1	CATSSGQGKSQPQHF
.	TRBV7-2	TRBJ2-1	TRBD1	CASSFAGQGSNEQFF
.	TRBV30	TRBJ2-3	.	CAWSRGRRDTQYF
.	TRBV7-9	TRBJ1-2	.	CASSSSAGRIYGYTF
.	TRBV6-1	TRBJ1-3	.	CASSEVNTIYF
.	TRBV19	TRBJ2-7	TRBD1	CASSLAGGYEQYF
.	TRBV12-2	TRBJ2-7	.	CASRPVQGSSYEQYF
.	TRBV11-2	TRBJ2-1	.	CASSYILYRIYNEQFF
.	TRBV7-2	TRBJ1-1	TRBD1	CASSHRGTEAFF